This T cell receptor beta chain was recovered during a study of shared clonotypes between healthy human individuals. Study-wide points: Clonotype sharing among donors likely depends on sequencing depth. Rarefaction demonstrated incomplete sorted-subset sequencing despite large depth.

Germline V lookup: CDR1 SGHNT, CDR2 YYREEE (reference sequence). The CDR3 totals 13 residues. V was clipped by 4 bases and J by 0 bases, with 6 bases between them. Assay: immunoSEQ multiplex PCR; the TCRdb copy retains only in-frame clones and omits some. Of under 850,000 clones listed, roughly 72% are singletons. For this clone: The antigen remains undetermined.

The TCR sequence derives from a woman in her thirties in good health. The V gene is TRBV5-4, the J gene TRBJ2-3; D unclear. Sequences were obtained from memory CD4+ T cells sorted from blood. Noted subset: CD45RA-negative fraction. DNA for the CDR3: TGTGCCAGCAGCGCGGCTAGCACAGATACGCAGTATTTT. This encodes CASSAASTDTQYF.